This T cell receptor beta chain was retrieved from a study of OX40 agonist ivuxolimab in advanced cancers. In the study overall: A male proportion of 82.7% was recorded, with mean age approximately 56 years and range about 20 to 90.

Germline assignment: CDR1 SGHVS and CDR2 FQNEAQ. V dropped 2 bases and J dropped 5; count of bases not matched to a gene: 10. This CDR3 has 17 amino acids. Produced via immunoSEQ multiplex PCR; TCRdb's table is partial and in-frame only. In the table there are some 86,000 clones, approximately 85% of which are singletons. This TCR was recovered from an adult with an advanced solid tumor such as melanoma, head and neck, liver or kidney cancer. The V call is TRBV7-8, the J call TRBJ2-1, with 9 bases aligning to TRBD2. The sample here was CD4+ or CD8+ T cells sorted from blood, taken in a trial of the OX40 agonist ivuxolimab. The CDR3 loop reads CASSLSRAGGRNNEQFF. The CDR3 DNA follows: TGTGCCAGCAGCTTAAGCCGCGCGGGGGGGAGGAACAATGAGCAGTTCTTC.